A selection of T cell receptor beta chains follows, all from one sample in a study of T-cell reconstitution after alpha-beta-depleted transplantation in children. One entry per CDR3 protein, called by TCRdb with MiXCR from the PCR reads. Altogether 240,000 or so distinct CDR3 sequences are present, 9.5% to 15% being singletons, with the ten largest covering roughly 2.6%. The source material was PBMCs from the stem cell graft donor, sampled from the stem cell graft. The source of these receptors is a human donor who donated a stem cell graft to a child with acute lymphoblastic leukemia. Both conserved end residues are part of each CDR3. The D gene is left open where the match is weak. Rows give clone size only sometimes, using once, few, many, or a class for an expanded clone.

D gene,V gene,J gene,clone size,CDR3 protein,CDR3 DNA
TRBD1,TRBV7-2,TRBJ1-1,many,CASSSAGTGGREAFF,TGTGCCAGCAGCTCCGCCGGGACAGGGGGTCGTGAAGCTTTCTTT
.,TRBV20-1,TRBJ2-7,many,CSANRGSYEQYF,TGCAGTGCTAATCGCGGGTCTTACGAGCAGTACTTC
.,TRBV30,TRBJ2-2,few,CAWSRTESITGELFF,TGTGCCTGGAGCAGGACAGAATCGATAACCGGGGAGCTGTTTTTT
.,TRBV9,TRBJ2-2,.,CASSVAGPVELFF,TGTGCCAGCAGCGTAGCAGGACCTGTGGAGCTGTTTTTT
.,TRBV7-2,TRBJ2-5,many,CASSYSGAGGTQYF,TGTGCCAGCAGTTATTCCGGGGCCGGAGGGACCCAGTACTTC
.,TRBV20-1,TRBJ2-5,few,CSARGGGETQYF,TGCAGTGCTAGGGGGGGCGGAGAGACCCAGTACTTC
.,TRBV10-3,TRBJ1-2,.,CAISESTRAYGYTF,TGTGCCATCAGTGAGTCGACCAGGGCCTATGGCTACACCTTC
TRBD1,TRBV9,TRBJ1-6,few,CASSAGQGGSSYNSPLHF,TGTGCCAGCAGCGCTGGACAGGGGGGCAGCTCCTATAATTCACCCCTCCACTTT
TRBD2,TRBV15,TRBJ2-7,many,CATSATLAGIGQDEQYF,TGTGCCACCAGCGCGACGCTAGCGGGAATTGGGCAGGACGAGCAGTACTTC
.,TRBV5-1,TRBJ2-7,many,CASSLVPDEQYF,TGCGCCAGCAGCTTGGTTCCGGACGAGCAGTACTTC
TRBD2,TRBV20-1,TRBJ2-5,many,CSAAPSGSGETQYF,TGCAGTGCGGCCCCTAGCGGGAGCGGGGAGACCCAGTACTTC
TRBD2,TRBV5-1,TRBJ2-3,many,CASSPGLALTDTQYF,TGCGCCAGCAGCCCGGGACTAGCGTTGACAGATACGCAGTATTTT
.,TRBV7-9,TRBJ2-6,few,CASSLTGGPGANVLTF,TGTGCCAGCAGCTTAACCGGGGGCCCTGGGGCCAACGTCCTGACTTTC
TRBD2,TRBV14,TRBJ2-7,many,CASSQGWRGSYEQYF,TGTGCCAGCAGCCAAGGATGGCGGGGGTCCTACGAGCAGTACTTC
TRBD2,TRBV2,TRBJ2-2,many,CASRREGGTGELFF,TGTGCCAGCAGGCGGGAGGGCGGCACCGGGGAGCTGTTTTTT
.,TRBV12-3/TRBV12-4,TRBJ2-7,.,CASSLPGFPYEQYF,TGTGCCAGCAGTTTACCAGGGTTCCCCTACGAGCAGTACTTC
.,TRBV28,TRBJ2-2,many,CASNPPGLENTGELFF,TGTGCCAGCAACCCCCCGGGACTGGAGAACACCGGGGAGCTGTTTTTT
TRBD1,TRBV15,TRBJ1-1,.,CATSRGRGLHTEAFF,TGTGCCACCAGCAGGGGCAGGGGGCTTCACACTGAAGCTTTCTTT
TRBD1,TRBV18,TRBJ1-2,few,CASSPGAGGTYGYTF,TGTGCCAGCTCACCTGGGGCAGGGGGCACCTATGGCTACACCTTC
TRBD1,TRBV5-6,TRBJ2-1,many,CASSLVAGQGFSVEQFF,TGTGCCAGCAGCTTGGTGGCCGGACAGGGCTTTTCCGTTGAGCAGTTCTTC
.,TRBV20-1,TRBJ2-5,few,CSARPLRRDGETQYF,TGCAGTGCTAGGCCTTTACGGAGGGACGGGGAGACCCAGTACTTC
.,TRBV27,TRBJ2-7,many,CASSFLGHPEQYF,TGTGCCAGCAGTTTCCTCGGACACCCCGAGCAGTACTTC
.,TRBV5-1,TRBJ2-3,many,CASSLAAGAADTQYF,TGCGCCAGCAGCTTGGCGGCAGGTGCGGCAGATACGCAGTATTTT
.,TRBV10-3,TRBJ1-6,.,CAIRAGQSSYNSPLHF,TGTGCCATCAGGGCCGGACAGAGCTCCTATAATTCACCCCTCCACTTT
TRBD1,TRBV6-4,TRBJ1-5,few,CASSQSLIGTGGFNQPQHF,TGTGCCAGCAGTCAGTCGTTGATTGGGACAGGAGGGTTCAATCAGCCCCAGCATTTT
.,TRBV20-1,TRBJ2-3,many,CSASPGPRADTQYF,TGCAGTGCTAGCCCAGGGCCCCGCGCAGATACGCAGTATTTT
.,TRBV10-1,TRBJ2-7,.,CASSELRGDPRAYEQYF,TGCGCCAGCAGTGAGCTCAGGGGGGACCCCCGCGCCTACGAGCAGTACTTC
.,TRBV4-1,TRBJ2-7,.,CASSRGQNYEQYF,TGCGCCAGCAGCCGTGGGCAGAACTACGAGCAGTACTTC
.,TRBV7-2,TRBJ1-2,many,CASSSSGGSYGYTF,TGTGCCAGCAGCTCCTCCGGGGGTAGTTATGGCTACACCTTC
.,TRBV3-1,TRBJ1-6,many,CASSQDPLGVPESPLHF,TGTGCCAGCAGCCAAGATCCCCTCGGAGTACCGGAATCACCCCTCCACTTT
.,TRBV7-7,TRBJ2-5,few,CASSLLTVGTPETQYF,TGTGCCAGCAGCTTACTAACGGTCGGGACACCAGAGACCCAGTACTTC
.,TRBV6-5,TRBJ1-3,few,CASSYGSGVGNTIYF,TGTGCCAGCAGTTACGGTTCCGGGGTTGGAAACACCATATATTTT
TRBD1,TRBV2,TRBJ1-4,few,CASRLYGTVGEKLFF,TGTGCCAGCAGACTTTACGGGACAGTGGGTGAAAAACTGTTTTTT
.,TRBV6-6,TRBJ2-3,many,CASSRQDTQYF,TGTGCCAGCAGTCGACAAGATACGCAGTATTTT
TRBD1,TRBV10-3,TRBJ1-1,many,CAIRLSGGQNTEAFF,TGTGCCATCCGACTGTCAGGGGGACAAAACACTGAAGCTTTCTTT
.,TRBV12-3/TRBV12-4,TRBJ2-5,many,CASTTGETQYF,TGTGCCAGCACGACGGGAGAGACCCAGTACTTC
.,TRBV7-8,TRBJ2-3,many,CASSPLTGSTDTQYF,TGTGCCAGCAGTCCTCTCACGGGGAGCACAGATACGCAGTATTTT
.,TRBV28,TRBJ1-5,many,CASSPKEGRVGFQPQHF,TGTGCCAGCAGTCCCAAGGAGGGACGGGTTGGTTTTCAGCCCCAGCATTTT
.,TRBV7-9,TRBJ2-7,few,CASSPQGWHEQYF,TGTGCCAGCAGCCCCCAGGGTTGGCACGAGCAGTACTTC
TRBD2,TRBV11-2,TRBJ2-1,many,CASSPEGGRSRNEQFF,TGTGCCAGCAGCCCAGAAGGCGGGAGAAGTAGGAATGAGCAGTTCTTC
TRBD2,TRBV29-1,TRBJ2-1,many,CSVGGTSGHNNEQFF,TGCAGCGTTGGGGGGACTAGCGGGCATAACAATGAGCAGTTCTTC